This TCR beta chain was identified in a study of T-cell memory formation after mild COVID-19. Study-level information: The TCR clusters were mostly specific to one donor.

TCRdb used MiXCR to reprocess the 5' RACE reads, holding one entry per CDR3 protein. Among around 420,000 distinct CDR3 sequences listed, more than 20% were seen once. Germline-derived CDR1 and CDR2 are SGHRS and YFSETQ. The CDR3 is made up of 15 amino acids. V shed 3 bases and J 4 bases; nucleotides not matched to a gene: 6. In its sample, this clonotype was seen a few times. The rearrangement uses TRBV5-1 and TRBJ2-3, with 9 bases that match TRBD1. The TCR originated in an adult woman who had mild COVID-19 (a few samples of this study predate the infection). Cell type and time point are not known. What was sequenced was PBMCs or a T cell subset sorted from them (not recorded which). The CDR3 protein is CASSSGQGFADTQYF. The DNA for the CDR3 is TGCGCCAGCAGCTCGGGACAGGGCTTCGCAGATACGCAGTATTTT.